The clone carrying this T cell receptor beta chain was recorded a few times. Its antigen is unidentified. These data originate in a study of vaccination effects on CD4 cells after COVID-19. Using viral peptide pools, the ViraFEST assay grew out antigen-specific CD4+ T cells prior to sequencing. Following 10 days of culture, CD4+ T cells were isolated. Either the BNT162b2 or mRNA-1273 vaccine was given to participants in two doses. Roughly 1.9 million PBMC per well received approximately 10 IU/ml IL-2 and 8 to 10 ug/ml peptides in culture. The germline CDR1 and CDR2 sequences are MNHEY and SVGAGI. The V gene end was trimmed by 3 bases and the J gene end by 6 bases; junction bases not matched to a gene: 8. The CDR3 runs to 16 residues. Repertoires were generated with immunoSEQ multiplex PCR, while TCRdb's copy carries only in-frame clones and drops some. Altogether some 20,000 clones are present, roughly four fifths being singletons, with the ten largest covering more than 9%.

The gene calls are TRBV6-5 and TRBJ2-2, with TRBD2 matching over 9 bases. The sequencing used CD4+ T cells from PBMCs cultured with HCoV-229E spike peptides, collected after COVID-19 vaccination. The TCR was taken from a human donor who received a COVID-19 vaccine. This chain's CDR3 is CASSYLAGGPPGELFF. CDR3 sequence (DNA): TGTGCCAGCAGTTATCTTGCGGGAGGGCCGCCCGGGGAGCTGTTTTTT.